Listed below are T cell receptor beta chains from one sample, sequenced in a study of blood T cell repertoires in COVID-19. The repertoire was sequenced with immunoSEQ multiplex PCR; TCRdb's copy has only in-frame clones and lacks some. Of around 80,000 clones in the sample, more than 75% are singletons; the top ten hold about 9.4%. The sequencing input was peripheral blood. These receptors all come from a man in his 60s with acute or convalescent COVID-19. Both conserved end residues are part of each CDR3. D genes are given only for firm matches. A clone size is listed for some rows: how often the clone was seen (once, few, many), or a class if it is expanded.

D gene	clone size	CDR3 length	V gene	J gene	CDR3 DNA	CDR3 protein
NA	NA	11	TRBV11-2	TRBJ2-7	TGTGCCAGCAGCTTGAGGTACGAGCAGTACTTC	CASSLRYEQYF
NA	NA	13	TRBV18	TRBJ1-6	TGTGCCAGCTCACCGGACAGCAATTCACCCCTCCACTTT	CASSPDSNSPLHF
TRBD2	NA	15	TRBV19	TRBJ2-2	TGTGCCAGTAGGGGACTAGCGGGAGGAACCGGGGAGCTGTTTTTT	CASRGLAGGTGELFF
TRBD1	NA	13	TRBV10-3	TRBJ1-5	TGTGCCATCAGTACGGACAGGTATCAGCCCCAGCATTTT	CAISTDRYQPQHF
NA	once	14	TRBV4-2	TRBJ1-2	TGTGCCAGCAGCAAAGAAGGGGATAACTATGGCTACACCTTC	CASSKEGDNYGYTF
NA	NA	15	TRBV6-4	TRBJ1-1	TGTGCCAGCAGTGATCTCTTGCAGGGCGGAACTGAAGCTTTCTTT	CASSDLLQGGTEAFF
TRBD1	NA	17	TRBV4-2	TRBJ2-2	TGTGCCAGCAGCCAAGAAGGGACAGGAATAGGAACCGGGGAGCTGTTTTTT	CASSQEGTGIGTGELFF
NA	few	15	TRBV24-1	TRBJ2-7	TGTGCCACCAAATCAACAGGTTATCATCCCTACGAGCAGTACTTC	CATKSTGYHPYEQYF
NA	NA	18	TRBV5-1	TRBJ2-1	TGCGCCAGCAGCTTGGTCGGTTTCGGGGGGCGAATATACAATGAGCAGTTCTTC	CASSLVGFGGRIYNEQFF
NA	NA	15	TRBV29-1	TRBJ1-2	TGCAGCGTTGCCCCCCGGCCGGACAGTCGCTATGGCTACACCTTC	CSVAPRPDSRYGYTF
NA	NA	13	TRBV2	TRBJ1-1	TGTGCCAGCAGTGTTGGGAGTGGGACTGAAGCTTTCTTT	CASSVGSGTEAFF
TRBD1	once	15	TRBV9	TRBJ2-7	TGTGCCAGCAGCGGAACCGGGACAGGGTTTTTCGAGCAGTACTTC	CASSGTGTGFFEQYF